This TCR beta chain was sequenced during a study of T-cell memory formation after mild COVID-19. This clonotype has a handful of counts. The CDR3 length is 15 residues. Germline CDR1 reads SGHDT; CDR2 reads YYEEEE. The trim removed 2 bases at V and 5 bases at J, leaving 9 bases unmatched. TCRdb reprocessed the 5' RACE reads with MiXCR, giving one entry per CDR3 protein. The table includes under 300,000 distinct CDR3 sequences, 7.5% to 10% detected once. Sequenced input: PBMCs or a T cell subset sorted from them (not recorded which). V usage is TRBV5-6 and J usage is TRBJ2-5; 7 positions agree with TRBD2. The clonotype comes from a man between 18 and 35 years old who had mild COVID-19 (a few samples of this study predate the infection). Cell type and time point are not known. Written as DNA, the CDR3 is TGTGCCAGCAGCTTCCGGGTTCTCGGGGGGGAGACCCAGTACTTC. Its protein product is CASSFRVLGGETQYF.